The sequence of this T cell receptor beta chain was determined in a study of regulatory T cells in long-lasting Graves disease. This clonotype was seen many times. Arm-PCR with iRepertoire HTBI primers amplified the CDR3 regions for these TCR beta libraries. TCRdb reanalysed the multiplex PCR reads using MiXCR and keeps one entry per CDR3 protein. Seen here are 350,000 to 550,000 distinct CDR3 sequences, around 17% observed once, and the top ten hold about 23%. Time point denoted: newly diagnosed GD, antithyroid drugs for less than 3 months. Scientists built the TCR library using RNA that was extracted from PBMCs. About 9.2 milliliters of peripheral blood were taken and placed in EDTA tubes. These data are also associated with another study on T cells in Graves' hyperthyroidism and ophthalmopathy. That investigation notes: For the diagnoses, clinical symptoms, serum thyroxine and TRAb, thyroid ultrasound and orbital computed tomography were used. HTBI primers drove first-round RT-PCR of the TCR CDR3.

The material sequenced was peripheral blood mononuclear cells (PBMCs), taken at new diagnosis, from a patient treated with antithyroid drugs. This TCR was sampled from a woman younger than 30 with Graves disease.

DNA of the CDR3: TGTGCCTGGAGCCTGGACGTACGAGAAGCTTTCTTT. Translating gives CAWSLDVREAFF. The J gene is TRBJ1-1, the V gene TRBV30; the D is unclear. The CDR3 sequence is 12 residues long. Trimming took 3 bases from V and 8 from J, leaving 13 bases between them. Germline V gene lookup returns CDR1 GTSNPN and CDR2 SVGIG (reference sequence).